This T cell receptor beta chain appears in the sequencing data of a study of tumor and adjacent non-tumor tissue in lung cancer. The study's findings and limits: Tumor repertoires had a smaller top 100 clone share than normal lung.

This clonotype appeared many times. Its target is not known. This CDR3 comprises 14 residues. The germline V and J ends were trimmed by 2 bases and 4 bases, with 11 bases remaining between them. The germline CDR1 and CDR2 sequences are MDHEN and SYDVKM. The template was RNA from unsorted bulk tissue. More than 3 cm separated this lung sample from the edge of the tumor. TCRbeta libraries were built with three rounds of nested PCR, modified from ARM-PCR. TCRdb reprocessed the multiplex PCR reads via MiXCR and lists one record per CDR3 protein. Here the sample spans about 48,000 distinct CDR3 sequences, 64% being singletons.

The receptor comes from a woman in her sixties or seventies with non-small cell lung cancer. Input material: distant non-tumor lung tissue. V gene TRBV28 combines with J gene TRBJ1-2; D is ambiguous. The CDR3 nucleotides read TGTGCCAGCAGTTTAGTTGGCCAAGCCTATGGCTACACCTTC. Amino acid sequence: CASSLVGQAYGYTF.